The sequence of this TCR beta chain was determined in a study of shared clonotypes between healthy human individuals. Study information: CD4 naive cells filled three plates per donor, CD4 memory three, CD8 naive two and CD8 memory one. Study outcomes and limitations: Enrolling few donors narrowed the genetic and exposure-history diversity that was represented.

Each sorted subset replicate got 200 ng genomic DNA, roughly 33,000 genomes. The authors' processing: ImmunoSEQ supplied junction-only sequences lacking quality scores, so filtering was different. Produced via immunoSEQ multiplex PCR; TCRdb's table is partial and in-frame only. From that table come the V and J calls and clone size; the DNA was used to work out D and trimming. The table records 2 million or so clones, about 95% of them present only once. CD45RO-negative, CCR7-positively selected cells formed the naive CD8 fraction, excluding terminally differentiated effector memory CD45RA+ cells. Concerning this clone itself: Its antigen is as yet unknown. This sample includes further DNA sequences coding for the same CDR3.

This receptor was taken from a man younger than 30 in good health. The sample consisted of naive CD8+ T cells sorted from blood.

The CDR3 nucleotides are TGTGCCAGCAGTTTATCCCCAGGGGGAAATCAGCCCCAGCATTTT. It specifies CASSLSPGGNQPQHF. The V call is TRBV27, the J call TRBJ1-5; 7 bases agree with TRBD1. The V gene's germline CDR1 is MNHEY and CDR2 SMNVEV (reference sequence). V was pared by 0 bases and J by 4 bases, with 3 bases of the junction left unmatched. The CDR3 is made up of 15 amino acids.